The clone carrying this T cell receptor (beta chain) appeared a few times. The data stem from a study of blood T cell repertoires in COVID-19. Study-wide background: COVID-19 samples from acute and convalescent phases originated in the United States, Italy and Spain. The cDNA or gDNA used as material had been derived from T cells, B-cell-depleted T cells, or PBMCs.

How the authors handled the data: Amplified reference gene primers provided the basis for estimating nucleated cell counts. TCRdb keeps only in-frame clones here, not all; method: immunoSEQ multiplex PCR. The DNA gave D and trimming, while V, J and clone size come from that table. The table records more than 200,000 clones, around 84% of them present only once. Germline trimming cut 5 bases from V and 3 bases from J; bases unmatched to any gene: 5. Germline loops: CDR1 SGHTA, CDR2 FQGNSA. The CDR3 loop spans 14 amino acids. This sequence was found in a man aged 60-69 years with acute or convalescent COVID-19. The J gene is TRBJ2-7, the V gene TRBV7-2, with 9 positions matching TRBD2. The sequencing sample was made of peripheral blood. CDR3 in amino acids: CASSTQREVYEQYF. In nucleotides, the CDR3 is TGTGCCAGCAGCACCCAGCGGGAGGTCTACGAGCAGTACTTC.